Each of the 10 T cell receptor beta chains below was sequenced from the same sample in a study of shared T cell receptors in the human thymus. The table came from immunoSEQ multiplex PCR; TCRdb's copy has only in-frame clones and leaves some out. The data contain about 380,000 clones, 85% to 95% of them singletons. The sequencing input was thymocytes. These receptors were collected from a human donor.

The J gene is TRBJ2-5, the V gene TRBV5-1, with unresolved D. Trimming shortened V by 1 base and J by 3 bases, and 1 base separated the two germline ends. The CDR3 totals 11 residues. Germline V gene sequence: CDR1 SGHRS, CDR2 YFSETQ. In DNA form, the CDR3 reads TGCGCCAGCAGCTTGAAAGAGACCCAGTACTTC. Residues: CASSLKETQYF.

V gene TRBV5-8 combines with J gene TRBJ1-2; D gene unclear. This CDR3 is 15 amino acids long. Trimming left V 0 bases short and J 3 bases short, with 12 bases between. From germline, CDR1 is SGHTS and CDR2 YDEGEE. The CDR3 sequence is CASSLGSAGYYGYTF. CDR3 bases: TGTGCCAGCAGCTTGGGATCTGCGGGATACTATGGCTACACCTTC.

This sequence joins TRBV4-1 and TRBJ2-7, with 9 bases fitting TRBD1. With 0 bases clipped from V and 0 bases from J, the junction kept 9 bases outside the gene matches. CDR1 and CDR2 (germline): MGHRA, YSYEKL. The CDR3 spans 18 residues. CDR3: CASSQDLTGTGISYEQYF. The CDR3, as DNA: TGCGCCAGCAGCCAAGATCTCACCGGGACAGGGATCTCCTACGAGCAGTACTTC.

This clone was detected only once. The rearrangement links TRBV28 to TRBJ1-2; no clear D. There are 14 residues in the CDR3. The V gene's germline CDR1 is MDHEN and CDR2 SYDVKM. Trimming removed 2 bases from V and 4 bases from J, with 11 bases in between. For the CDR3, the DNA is TGTGCCAGCAGTTTAAAAGTCAGATGCTATGGCTACACCTTC. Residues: CASSLKVRCYGYTF.

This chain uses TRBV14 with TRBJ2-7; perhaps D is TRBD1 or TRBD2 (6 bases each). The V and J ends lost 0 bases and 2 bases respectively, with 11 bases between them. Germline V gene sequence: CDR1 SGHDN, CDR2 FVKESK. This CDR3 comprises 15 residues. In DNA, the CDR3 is TGTGCCAGCAGCCAAGATAGGGGGGATGCCTACGAGCAGTACTTC. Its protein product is CASSQDRGDAYEQYF.

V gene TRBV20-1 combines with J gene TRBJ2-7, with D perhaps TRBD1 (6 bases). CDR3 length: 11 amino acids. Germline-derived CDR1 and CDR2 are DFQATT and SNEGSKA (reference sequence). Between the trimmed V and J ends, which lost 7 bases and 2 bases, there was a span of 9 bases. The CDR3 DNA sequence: TGCAGTGGAGGGGGAGCCTACGAGCAGTACTTC. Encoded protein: CSGGGAYEQYF.

The chain's CDR3 is CASSRHDTRTSTDTQYF. The CDR3 DNA sequence: TGTGCCAGCAGCCGGCACGACACCAGAACTAGCACAGATACGCAGTATTTT. The V call is TRBV28, the J call TRBJ2-3; D ambiguous. Trimming took 6 bases from V and 0 from J, leaving 19 bases between them. CDR1 and CDR2 (germline): MDHEN, SYDVKM. The CDR3 extends over 17 amino acids.

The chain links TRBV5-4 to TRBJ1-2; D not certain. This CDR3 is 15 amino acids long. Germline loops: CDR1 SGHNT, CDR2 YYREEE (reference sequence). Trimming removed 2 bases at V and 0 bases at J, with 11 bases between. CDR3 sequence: CASSFADGSNYGYTF. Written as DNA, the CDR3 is TGTGCCAGCAGCTTTGCGGACGGTTCTAACTATGGCTACACCTTC.

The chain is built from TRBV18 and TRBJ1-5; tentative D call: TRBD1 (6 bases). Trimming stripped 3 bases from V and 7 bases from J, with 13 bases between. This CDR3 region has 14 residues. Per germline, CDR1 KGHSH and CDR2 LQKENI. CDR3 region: CASSPRPRGQPQHF. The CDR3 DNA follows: TGTGCCAGCTCACCCCGGCCCAGGGGCCAGCCCCAGCATTTT.

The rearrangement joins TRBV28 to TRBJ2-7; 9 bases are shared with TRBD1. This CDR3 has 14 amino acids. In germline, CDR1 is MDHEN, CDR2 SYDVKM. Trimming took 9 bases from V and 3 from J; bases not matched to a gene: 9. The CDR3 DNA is TGTGCCAGTTATCCCGGGACAGGGATCTACGAGCAGTACTTC. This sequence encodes CASYPGTGIYEQYF.